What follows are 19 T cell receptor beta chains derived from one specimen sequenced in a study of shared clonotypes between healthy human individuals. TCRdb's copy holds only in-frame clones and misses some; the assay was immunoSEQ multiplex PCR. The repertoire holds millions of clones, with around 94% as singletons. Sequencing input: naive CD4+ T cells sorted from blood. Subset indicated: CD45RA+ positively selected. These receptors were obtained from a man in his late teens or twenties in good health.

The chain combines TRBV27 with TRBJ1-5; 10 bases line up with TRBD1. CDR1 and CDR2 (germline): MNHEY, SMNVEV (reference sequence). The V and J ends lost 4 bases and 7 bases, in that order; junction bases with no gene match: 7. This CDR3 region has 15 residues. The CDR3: CASSWGQGQGQPQHF. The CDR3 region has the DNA TGTGCCAGCAGTTGGGGACAGGGGCAGGGACAGCCCCAGCATTTT.

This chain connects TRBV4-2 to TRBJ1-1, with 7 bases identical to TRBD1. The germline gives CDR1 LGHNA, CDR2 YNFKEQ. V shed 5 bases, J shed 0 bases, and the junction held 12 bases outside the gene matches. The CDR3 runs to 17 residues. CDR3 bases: TGTGCCAGCAGCTATGGTGTCCCGGGACAGCTGAACACTGAAGCTTTCTTT. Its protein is CASSYGVPGQLNTEAFF.

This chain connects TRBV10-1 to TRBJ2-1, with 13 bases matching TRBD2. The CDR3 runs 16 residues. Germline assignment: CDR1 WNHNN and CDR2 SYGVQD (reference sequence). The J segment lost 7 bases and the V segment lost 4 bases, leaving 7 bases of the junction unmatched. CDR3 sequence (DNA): TGCGCCAGCAGTGCTACCAGGACTAGCGGGGGTAATGAGCAGTTCTTC. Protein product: CASSATRTSGGNEQFF.

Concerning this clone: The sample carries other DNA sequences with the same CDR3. CDR3 amino acids: CASSLGLAGSYNEQFF. DNA of the CDR3: TGTGCCAGCAGCTTGGGACTAGCGGGGTCCTACAATGAGCAGTTCTTC. The chain employs TRBV5-4 and TRBJ2-1; TRBD2 agrees at 11 bases. This CDR3 has 16 residues. Germline CDR1 is SGHNT and CDR2 is YYREEE (reference sequence). V was clipped by 0 bases and J by 1 base; unmatched bases: 0.

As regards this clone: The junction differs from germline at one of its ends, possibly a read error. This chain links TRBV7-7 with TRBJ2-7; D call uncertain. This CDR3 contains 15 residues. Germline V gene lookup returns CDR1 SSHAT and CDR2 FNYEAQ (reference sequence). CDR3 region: CASSLFPAPVYEQYF. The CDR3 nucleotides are TGTGCTAGCAGCTTGTTTCCAGCCCCTGTTTACGAGCAGTACTTC. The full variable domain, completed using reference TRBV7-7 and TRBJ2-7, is GAGVSQSPRYKVTKRGQDVTLRCDPISSHATLYWYQQALGQGPEFLTYFNYEAQPDKSGLPSDRFSAERPEGSISTLTIQRTEQRDSAMYRCASSLFPAPVYEQYFGPGTRLTVT.

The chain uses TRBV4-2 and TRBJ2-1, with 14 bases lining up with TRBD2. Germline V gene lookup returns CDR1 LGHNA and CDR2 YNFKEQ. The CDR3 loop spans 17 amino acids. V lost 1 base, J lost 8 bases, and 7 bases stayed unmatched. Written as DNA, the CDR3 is TGTGCCAGCAGCCAAGTAGGGACTAGCGGGAGTTTGTATGAGCAGTTCTTC. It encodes CASSQVGTSGSLYEQFF.

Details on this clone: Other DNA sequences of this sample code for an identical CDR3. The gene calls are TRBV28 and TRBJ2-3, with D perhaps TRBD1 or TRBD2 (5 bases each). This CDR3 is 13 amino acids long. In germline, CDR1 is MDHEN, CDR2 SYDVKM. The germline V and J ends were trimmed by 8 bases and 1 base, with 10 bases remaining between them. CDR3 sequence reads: CASGAGGTDTQYF. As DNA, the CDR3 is TGTGCCAGCGGGGCGGGTGGCACAGATACGCAGTATTTT. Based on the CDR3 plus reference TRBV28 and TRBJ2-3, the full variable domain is DVKVTQSSRYLVKRTGEKVFLECVQDMDHENMFWYRQDPGLGLRLIYFSYDVKMKEKGDIPEGYSVSREKKERFSLILESASTNQTSMYLCASGAGGTDTQYFGPGTRLTVL.

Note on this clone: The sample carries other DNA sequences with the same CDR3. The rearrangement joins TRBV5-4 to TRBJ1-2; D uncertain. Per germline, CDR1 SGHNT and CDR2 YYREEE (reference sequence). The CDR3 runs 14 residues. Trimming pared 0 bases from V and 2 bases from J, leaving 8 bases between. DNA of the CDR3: TGTGCCAGCAGCTTGGAGGGTTTGAACTATGGCTACACCTTC. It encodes CASSLEGLNYGYTF.

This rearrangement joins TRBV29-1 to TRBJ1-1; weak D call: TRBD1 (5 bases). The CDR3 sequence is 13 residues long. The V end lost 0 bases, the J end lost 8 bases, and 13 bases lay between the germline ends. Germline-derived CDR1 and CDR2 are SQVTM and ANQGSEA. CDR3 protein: CSVEDHYGGEAFF. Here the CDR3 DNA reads TGCAGCGTTGAAGATCACTATGGGGGAGAAGCTTTCTTT.

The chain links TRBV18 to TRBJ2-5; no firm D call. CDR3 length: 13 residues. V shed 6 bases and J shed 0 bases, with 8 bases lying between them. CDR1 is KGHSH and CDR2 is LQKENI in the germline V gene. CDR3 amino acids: CASSLDHQETQYF. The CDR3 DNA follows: TGTGCCAGCTCGTTAGATCACCAAGAGACCCAGTACTTC.

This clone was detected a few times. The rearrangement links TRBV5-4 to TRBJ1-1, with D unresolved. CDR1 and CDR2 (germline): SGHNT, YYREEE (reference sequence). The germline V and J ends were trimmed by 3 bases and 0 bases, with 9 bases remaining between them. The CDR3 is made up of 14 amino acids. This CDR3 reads CASSSLTLNTEAFF. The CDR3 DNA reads TGTGCCAGCAGCTCATTAACCCTGAACACTGAAGCTTTCTTT.

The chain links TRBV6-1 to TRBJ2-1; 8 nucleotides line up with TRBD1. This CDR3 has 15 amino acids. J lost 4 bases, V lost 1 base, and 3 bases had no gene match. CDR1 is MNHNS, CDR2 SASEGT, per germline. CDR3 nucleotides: TGTGCCAGCAGTGAAGGGACAGGGAGATACAATGAGCAGTTCTTC. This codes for CASSEGTGRYNEQFF.

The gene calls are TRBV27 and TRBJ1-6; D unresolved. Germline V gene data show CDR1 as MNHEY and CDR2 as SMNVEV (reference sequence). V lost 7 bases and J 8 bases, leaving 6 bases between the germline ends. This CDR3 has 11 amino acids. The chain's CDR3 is CASTQHSPLHF. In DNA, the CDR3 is TGTGCCAGCACCCAGCATTCACCCCTCCACTTT.

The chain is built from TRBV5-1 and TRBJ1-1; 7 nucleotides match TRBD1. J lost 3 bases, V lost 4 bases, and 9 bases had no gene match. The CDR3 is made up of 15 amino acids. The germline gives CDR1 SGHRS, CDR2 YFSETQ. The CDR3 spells CASSQTTGRDTEAFF. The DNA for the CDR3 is TGCGCCAGCAGCCAGACGACAGGGAGGGACACTGAAGCTTTCTTT.

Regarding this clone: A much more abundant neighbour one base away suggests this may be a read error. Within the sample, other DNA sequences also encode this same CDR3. This chain's CDR3 is CASSRSYEQYF. Here the CDR3 DNA reads TGTGCCAGCAGCCGCTCCTACGAGCAGTACTTC. The chain links TRBV28 to TRBJ2-7; no definite D call. The CDR3 contains 11 residues. Trimming pared 6 bases from V and 0 bases from J, leaving 3 bases between. Germline assignment: CDR1 MDHEN and CDR2 SYDVKM. The entire variable domain, with the rest obtained from reference TRBV28 and TRBJ2-7, is as follows: DVKVTQSSRYLVKRTGEKVFLECVQDMDHENMFWYRQDPGLGLRLIYFSYDVKMKEKGDIPEGYSVSREKKERFSLILESASTNQTSMYLCASSRSYEQYFGPGTRLTVT.

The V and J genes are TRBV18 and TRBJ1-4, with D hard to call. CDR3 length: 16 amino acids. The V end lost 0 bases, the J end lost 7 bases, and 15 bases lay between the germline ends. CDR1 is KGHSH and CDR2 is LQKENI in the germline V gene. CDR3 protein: CASSPPNSGYGEKLFF. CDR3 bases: TGTGCCAGCTCACCACCGAACAGTGGGTACGGTGAAAAACTGTTTTTT.

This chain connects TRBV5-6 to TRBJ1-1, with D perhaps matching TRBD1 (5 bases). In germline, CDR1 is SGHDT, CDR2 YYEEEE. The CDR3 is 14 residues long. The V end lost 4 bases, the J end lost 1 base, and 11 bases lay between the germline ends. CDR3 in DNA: TGTGCCAGCAGCACGACAGTGAGGAACACTGAAGCTTTCTTT. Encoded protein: CASSTTVRNTEAFF.

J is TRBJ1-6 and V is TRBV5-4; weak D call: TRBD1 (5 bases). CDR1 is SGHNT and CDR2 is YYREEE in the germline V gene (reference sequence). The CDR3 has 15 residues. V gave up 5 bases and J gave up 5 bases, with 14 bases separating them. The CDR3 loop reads CASRSGTANNSPLHF. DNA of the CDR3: TGTGCCAGCAGGTCGGGGACCGCAAATAATTCACCCCTCCACTTT.

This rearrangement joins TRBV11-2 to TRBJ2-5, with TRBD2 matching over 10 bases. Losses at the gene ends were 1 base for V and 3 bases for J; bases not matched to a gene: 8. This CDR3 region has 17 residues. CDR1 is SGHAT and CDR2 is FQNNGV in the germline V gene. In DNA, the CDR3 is TGTGCCAGCAGCTTAGGTAGTAGCGGGAGGCTTAAAGAGACCCAGTACTTC. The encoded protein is CASSLGSSGRLKETQYF.